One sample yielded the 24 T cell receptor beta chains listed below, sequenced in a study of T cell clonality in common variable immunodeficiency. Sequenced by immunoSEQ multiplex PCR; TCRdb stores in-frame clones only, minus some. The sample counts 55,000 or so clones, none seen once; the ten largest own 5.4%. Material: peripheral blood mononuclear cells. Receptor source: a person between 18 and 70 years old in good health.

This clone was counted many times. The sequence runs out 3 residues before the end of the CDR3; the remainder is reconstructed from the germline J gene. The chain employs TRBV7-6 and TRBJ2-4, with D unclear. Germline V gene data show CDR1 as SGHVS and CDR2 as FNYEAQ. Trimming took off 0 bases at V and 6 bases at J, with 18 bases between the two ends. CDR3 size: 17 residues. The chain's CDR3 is CASSLAPPGHAINIQYF. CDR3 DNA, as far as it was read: TGTGCCAGCAGCTTAGCGCCGCCAGGTCACGCAATAAACATT.

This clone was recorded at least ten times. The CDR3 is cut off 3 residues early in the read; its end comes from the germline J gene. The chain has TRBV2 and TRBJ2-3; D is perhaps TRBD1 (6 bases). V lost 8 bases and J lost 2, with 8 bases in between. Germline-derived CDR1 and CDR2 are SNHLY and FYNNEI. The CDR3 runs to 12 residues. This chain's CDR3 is CASHRATDTQYF. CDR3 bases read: TGTGCCAGCCACAGGGCCACAGATACG.

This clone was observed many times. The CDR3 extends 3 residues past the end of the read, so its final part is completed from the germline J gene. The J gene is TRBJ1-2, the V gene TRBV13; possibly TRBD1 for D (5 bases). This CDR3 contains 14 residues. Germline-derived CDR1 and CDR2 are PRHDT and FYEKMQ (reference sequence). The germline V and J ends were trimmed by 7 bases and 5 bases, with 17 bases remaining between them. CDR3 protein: CASNLPTEGYGYTF. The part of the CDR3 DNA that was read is TGTGCCAGCAACCTTCCGACAGAAGGATATGGC. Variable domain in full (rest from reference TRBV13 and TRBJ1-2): AAGVIQSPRHLIKEKRETATLKCYPIPRHDTVYWYQQGPGQDPQFLISFYEKMQSDKGSIPDRFSAQQFSDYHSELNMSSLELGDSALYFCASNLPTEGYGYTFGSGTRLTVV.

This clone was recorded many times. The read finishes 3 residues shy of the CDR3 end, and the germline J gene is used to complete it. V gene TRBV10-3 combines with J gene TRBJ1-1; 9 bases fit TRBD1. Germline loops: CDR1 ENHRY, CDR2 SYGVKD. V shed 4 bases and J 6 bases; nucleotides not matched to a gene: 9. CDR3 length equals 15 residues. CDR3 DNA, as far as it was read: TGTGCCATCAGTGCTTGGACAGGGGACCTATCTGAA. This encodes CAISAWTGDLSE. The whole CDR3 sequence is CAISAWTGDLSEAFF.

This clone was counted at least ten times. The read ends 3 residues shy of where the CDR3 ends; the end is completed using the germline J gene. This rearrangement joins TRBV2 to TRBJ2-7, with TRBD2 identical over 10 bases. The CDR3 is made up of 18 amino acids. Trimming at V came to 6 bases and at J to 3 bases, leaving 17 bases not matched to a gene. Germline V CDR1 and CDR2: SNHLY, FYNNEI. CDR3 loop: CASRAPEGAGGPLYEQYF. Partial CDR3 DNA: TGTGCCAGCAGAGCCCCAGAGGGAGCGGGAGGGCCTCTCTACGAG.

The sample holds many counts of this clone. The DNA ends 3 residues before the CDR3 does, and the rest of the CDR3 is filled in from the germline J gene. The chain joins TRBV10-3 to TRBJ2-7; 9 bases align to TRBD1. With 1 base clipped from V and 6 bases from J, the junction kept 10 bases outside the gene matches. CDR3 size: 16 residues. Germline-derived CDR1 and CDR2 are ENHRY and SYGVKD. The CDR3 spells CAISEFVGTGTGEQYF. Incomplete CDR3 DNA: TGTGCCATCAGTGAGTTTGTTGGGACAGGGACGGGCGAG.

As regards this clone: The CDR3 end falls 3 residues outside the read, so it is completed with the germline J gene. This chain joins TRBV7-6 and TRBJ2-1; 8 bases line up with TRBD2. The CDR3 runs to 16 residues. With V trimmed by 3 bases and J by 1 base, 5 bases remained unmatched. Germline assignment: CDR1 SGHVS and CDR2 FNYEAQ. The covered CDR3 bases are TGTGCCAGCAGCTTGTCGAGCGGGAGTTCCTACAATGAG. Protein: CASSLSSGSSYNE. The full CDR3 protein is CASSLSSGSSYNEQFF.

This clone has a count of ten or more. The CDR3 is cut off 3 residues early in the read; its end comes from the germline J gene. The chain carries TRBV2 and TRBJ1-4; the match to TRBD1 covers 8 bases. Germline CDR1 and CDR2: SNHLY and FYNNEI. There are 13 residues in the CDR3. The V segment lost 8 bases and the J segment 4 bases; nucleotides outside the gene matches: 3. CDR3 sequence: CASGGQVNEKLFF. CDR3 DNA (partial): TGTGCCAGCGGGGGACAGGTTAATGAAAAA.

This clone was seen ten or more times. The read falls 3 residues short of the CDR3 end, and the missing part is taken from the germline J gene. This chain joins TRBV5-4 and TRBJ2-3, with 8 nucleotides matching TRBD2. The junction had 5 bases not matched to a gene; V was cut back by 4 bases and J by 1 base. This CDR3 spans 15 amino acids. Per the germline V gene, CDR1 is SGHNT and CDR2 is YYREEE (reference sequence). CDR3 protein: CASSGSGRRTDTQYF. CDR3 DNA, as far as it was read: TGTGCCAGCAGCGGGAGCGGGAGACGCACAGATACG.

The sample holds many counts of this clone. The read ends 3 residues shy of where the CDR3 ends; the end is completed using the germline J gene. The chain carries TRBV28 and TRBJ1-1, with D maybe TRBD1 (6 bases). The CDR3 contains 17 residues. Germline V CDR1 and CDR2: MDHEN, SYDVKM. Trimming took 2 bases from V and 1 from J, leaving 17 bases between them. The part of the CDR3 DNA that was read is TGTGCCAGCAGTTTAGGGGTACCCGGGACAACGAACACTGAA. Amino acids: CASSLGVPGTTNTE. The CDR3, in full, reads CASSLGVPGTTNTEAFF.

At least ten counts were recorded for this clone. The part of the CDR3 DNA that was read is TGCGCCAGCAGCTCAGTTCCCGGGACTTTCAATGAG. Protein sequence: CASSSVPGTFNE. The entire CDR3 is CASSSVPGTFNEQFF. This chain uses TRBV5-1 with TRBJ2-1; D might be TRBD2 (6 bases). The sequence runs out 3 residues before the end of the CDR3; the remainder is reconstructed from the germline J gene. In germline, CDR1 is SGHRS, CDR2 YFSETQ. CDR3 size: 15 residues. The V and J ends lost 3 bases and 6 bases respectively, with 16 bases between them.

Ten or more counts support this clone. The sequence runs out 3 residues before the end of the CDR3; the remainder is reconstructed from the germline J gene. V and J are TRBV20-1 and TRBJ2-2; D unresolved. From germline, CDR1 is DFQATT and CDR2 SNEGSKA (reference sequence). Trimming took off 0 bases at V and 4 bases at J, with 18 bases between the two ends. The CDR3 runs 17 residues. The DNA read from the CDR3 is TGCAGTGCTAGAGATCAAGGGCAGCAGGTGGGCACCGGGGAG. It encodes CSARDQGQQVGTGE. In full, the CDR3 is CSARDQGQQVGTGELFF.

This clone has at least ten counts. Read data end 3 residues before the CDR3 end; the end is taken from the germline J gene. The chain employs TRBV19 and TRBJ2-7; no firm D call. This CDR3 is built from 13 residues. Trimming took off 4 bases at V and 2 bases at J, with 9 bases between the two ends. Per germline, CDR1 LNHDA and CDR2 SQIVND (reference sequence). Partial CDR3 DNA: TGTGCCAGTAGTAGAACTGCGACCTACGAG. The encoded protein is CASSRTATYE. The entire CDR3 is CASSRTATYEQYF. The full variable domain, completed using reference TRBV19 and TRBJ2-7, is DGGITQSPKYLFRKEGQNVTLSCEQNLNHDAMYWYRQDPGQGLRLIYYSQIVNDFQKGDIAEGYSVSREKKESFPLTVTSAQKNPTAFYLCASSRTATYEQYFGPGTRLTVT.

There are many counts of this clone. The CDR3 bases that were read are TGTGCCAGCAGCAGTCCGGGACTCTACAATGAG. Its protein product is CASSSPGLYNE. The full CDR3 protein is CASSSPGLYNEQFF. The chain uses TRBV13 and TRBJ2-1, with D perhaps matching TRBD2 (6 bases). The observed sequence ends 3 residues before the CDR3 terminus, with the missing tail filled in from the germline J gene. The length of the CDR3 is 14 residues. V lost 5 bases and J lost 3, with 11 bases in between. Germline V gene data show CDR1 as PRHDT and CDR2 as FYEKMQ (reference sequence).

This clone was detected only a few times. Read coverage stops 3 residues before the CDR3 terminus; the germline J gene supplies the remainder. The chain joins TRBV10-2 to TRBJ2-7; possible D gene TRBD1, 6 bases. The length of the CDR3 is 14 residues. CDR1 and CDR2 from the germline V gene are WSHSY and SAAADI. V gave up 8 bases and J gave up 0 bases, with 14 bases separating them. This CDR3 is CASRTQGSSYEQYF. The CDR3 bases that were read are TGCGCCAGCCGTACACAGGGCAGCTCCTACGAG.

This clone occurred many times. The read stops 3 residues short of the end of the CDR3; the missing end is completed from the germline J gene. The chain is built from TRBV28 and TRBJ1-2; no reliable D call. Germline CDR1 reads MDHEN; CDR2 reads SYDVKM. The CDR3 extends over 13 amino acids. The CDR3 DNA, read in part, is TGTGCCAGCAGTTTACAGGCCCATCAGCCC. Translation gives CASSLQAHQP. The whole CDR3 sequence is CASSLQAHQPYTF.

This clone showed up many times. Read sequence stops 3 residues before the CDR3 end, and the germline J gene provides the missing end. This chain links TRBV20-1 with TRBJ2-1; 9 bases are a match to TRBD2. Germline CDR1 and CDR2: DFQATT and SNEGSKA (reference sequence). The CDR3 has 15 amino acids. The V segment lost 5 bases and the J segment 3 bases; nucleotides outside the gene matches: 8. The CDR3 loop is CSALPTSGGYNEQFF. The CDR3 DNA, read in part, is TGCAGTGCTCTCCCGACTAGCGGAGGCTACAATGAG.

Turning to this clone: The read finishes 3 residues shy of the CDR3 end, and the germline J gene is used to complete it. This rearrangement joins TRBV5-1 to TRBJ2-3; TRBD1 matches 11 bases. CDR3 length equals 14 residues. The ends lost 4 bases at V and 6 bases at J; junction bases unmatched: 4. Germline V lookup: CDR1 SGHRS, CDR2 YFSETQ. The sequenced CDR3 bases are TGCGCCAGCAGCGTGGACAGGGGGCTGGATACG. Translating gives CASSVDRGLDT. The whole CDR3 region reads CASSVDRGLDTQYF. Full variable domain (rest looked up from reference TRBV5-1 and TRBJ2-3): KAGVTQTPRYLIKTRGQQVTLSCSPISGHRSVSWYQQTPGQGLQFLFEYFSETQRNKGNFPGRFSGRQFSNSRSEMNVSTLELGDSALYLCASSVDRGLDTQYFGPGTRLTVL.

CDR3 residues: CASSAPGQIYGYTF. CDR3 DNA (partial): TGTGCCAGTAGCGCTCCGGGACAGATCTATGGC. The gene calls are TRBV19 and TRBJ1-2; 7 bases are a match to TRBD1. The read ends 3 residues shy of where the CDR3 ends; the end is completed using the germline J gene. Germline V CDR1 and CDR2: LNHDA, SQIVND (reference sequence). V trimming: 6 bases; J trimming: 4 bases; junction bases outside the gene matches: 8. The CDR3 is 14 residues long.

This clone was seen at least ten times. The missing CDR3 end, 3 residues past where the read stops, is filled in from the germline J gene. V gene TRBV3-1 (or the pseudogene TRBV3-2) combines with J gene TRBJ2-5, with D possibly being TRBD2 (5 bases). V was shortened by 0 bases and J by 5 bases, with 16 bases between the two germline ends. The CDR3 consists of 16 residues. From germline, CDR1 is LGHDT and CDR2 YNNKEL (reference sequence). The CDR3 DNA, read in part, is TGTGCCAGCAGCCAAGAGACTATTCGCGGTTGGGAGACC. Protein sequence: CASSQETIRGWET. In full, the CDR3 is CASSQETIRGWETQYF.

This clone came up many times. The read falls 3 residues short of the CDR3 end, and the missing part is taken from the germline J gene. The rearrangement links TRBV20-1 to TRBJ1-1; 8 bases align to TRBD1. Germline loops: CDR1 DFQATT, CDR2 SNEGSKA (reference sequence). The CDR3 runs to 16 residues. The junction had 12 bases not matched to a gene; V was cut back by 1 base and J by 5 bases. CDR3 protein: CSARVSQGQGRTEAFF. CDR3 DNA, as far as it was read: TGCAGTGCTAGAGTAAGCCAAGGACAGGGCAGGACTGAA.

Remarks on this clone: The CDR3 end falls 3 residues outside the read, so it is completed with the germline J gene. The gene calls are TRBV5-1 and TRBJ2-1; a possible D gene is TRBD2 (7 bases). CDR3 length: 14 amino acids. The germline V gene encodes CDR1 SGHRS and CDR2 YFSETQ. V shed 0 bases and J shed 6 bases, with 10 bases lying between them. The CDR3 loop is CASSLGGGFNEQFF. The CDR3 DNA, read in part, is TGCGCCAGCAGCTTGGGCGGGGGCTTCAATGAG. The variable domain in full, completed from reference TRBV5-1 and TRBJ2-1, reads KAGVTQTPRYLIKTRGQQVTLSCSPISGHRSVSWYQQTPGQGLQFLFEYFSETQRNKGNFPGRFSGRQFSNSRSEMNVSTLELGDSALYLCASSLGGGFNEQFFGPGTRLTVL.

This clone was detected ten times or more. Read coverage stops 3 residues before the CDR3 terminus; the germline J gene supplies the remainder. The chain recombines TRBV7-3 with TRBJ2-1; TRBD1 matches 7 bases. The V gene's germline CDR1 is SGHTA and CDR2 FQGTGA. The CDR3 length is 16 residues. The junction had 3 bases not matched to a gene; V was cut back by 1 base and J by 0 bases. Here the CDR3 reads CASSLIAGGSYNEQFF. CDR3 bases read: TGTGCCAGCAGCTTAATCGCAGGGGGCTCCTACAATGAG.

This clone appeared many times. CDR3 bases read: TGTGCCAGCAGTTTAATGGTTATAGATAATTCACCC. Its protein product is CASSLMVIDNSP. The whole CDR3 protein is CASSLMVIDNSPLHF. This rearrangement joins TRBV28 to TRBJ1-6; no clear D gene. The read ends 3 residues shy of where the CDR3 ends; the end is completed using the germline J gene. CDR3 length equals 15 residues. CDR1 and CDR2 from the germline V gene are MDHEN and SYDVKM. Trimming took 2 bases from V and 5 from J, leaving 10 bases between them.